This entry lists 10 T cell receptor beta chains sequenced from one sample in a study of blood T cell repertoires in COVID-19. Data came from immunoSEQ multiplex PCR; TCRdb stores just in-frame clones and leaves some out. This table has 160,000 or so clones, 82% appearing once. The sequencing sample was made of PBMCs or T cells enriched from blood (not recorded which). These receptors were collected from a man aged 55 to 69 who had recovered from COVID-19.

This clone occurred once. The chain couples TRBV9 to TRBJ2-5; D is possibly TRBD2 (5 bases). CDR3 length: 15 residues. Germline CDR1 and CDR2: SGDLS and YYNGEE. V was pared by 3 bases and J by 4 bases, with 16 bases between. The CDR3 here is CASSASIPAGETQYF. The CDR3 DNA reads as TGTGCCAGCAGCGCCTCCATTCCGGCGGGAGAGACCCAGTACTTC.

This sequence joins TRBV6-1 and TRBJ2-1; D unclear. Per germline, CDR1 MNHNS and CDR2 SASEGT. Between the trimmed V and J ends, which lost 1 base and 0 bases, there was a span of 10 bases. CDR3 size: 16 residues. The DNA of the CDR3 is TGTGCCAGCAGTGAAGGACATACATACTCCTACAATGAGCAGTTCTTC. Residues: CASSEGHTYSYNEQFF.

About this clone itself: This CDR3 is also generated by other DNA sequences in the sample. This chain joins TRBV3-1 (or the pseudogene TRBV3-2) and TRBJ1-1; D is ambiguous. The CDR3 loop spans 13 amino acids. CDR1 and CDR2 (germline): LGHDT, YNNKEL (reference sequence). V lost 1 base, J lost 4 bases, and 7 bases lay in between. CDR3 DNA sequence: TGTGCCAGCAGCCAAGTTCGCGGCACTGAAGCTTTCTTT. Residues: CASSQVRGTEAFF.

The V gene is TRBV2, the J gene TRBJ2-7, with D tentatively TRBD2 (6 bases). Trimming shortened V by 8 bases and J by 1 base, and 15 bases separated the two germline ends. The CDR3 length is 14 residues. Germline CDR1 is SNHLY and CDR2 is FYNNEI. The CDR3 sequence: CASEEGLLSYEQYF. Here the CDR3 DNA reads TGTGCCAGCGAGGAGGGACTTTTATCCTACGAGCAGTACTTC.

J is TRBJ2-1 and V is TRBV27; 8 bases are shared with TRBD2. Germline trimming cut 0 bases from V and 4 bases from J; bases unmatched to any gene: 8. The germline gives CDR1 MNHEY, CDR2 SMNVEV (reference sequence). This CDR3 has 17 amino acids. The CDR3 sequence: CASSLSGAGGMYNEQFF. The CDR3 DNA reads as TGTGCCAGCAGTTTATCAGGGGCGGGGGGTATGTACAATGAGCAGTTCTTC.

This CDR3 reads CSVESSAVAKNIQYF. The CDR3 DNA sequence: TGCAGCGTTGAAAGCTCGGCGGTAGCCAAAAACATTCAGTACTTC. J is TRBJ2-4 and V is TRBV29-1; D remains unclear. CDR1 SQVTM and CDR2 ANQGSEA come from the germline V gene. V dropped 2 bases and J dropped 0 bases, with 11 bases sitting between them. The length of the CDR3 is 15 residues. Looking up the rest from reference TRBV29-1 and TRBJ2-4 gives the full variable domain: SAVISQKPSRDICQRGTSLTIQCQVDSQVTMMFWYRQQPGQSLTLIATANQGSEATYESGFVIDKFPISRPNLTFSTLTVSNMSPEDSSIYLCSVESSAVAKNIQYFGAGTRLSVL.

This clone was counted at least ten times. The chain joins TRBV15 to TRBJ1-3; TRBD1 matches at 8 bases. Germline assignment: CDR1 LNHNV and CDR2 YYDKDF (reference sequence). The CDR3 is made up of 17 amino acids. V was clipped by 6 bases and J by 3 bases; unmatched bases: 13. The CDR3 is CATRKGTGKIDGNTIYF. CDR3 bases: TGTGCCACCAGAAAAGGGACAGGAAAGATCGATGGAAACACCATATATTTT. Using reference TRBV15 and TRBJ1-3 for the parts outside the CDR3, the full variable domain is DAMVIQNPRYQVTQFGKPVTLSCSQTLNHNVMYWYQQKSSQAPKLLFHYYDKDFNNEADTPDNFQSRRPNTSFCFLDIRSPGLGDTAMYLCATRKGTGKIDGNTIYFGEGSWLTVV.

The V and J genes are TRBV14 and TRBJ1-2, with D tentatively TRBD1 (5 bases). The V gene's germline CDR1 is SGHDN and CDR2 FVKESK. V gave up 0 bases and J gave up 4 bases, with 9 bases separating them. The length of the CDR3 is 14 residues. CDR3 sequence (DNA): TGTGCCAGCAGCCAAGAAATAGGGGTCTATGGCTACACCTTC. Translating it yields CASSQEIGVYGYTF. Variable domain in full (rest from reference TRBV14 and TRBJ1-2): EAGVTQFPSHSVIEKGQTVTLRCDPISGHDNLYWYRRVMGKEIKFLLHFVKESKQDESGMPNNRFLAERTGGTYSTLKVQPAELEDSGVYFCASSQEIGVYGYTFGSGTRLTVV.

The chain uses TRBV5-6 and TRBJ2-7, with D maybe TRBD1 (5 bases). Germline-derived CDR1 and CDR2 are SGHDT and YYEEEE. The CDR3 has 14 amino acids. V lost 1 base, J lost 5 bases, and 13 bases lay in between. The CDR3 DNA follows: TGTGCCAGCAGCTTGCCAGGGTCCAAAAACGAGCAGTACTTC. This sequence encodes CASSLPGSKNEQYF.

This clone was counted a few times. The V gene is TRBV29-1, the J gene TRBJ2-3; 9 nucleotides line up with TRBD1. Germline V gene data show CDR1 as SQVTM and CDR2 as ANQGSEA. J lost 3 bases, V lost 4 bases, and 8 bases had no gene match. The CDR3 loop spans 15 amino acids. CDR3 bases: TGCAGCGTTGCGCCGGGACAGGGAAGGACAGATACGCAGTATTTT. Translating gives CSVAPGQGRTDTQYF.